This is a list of T cell receptor beta chains from one sample in a study of regulatory T cells in long-lasting Graves disease. TCRdb passed the multiplex PCR reads through MiXCR, listing each CDR3 protein once. The sample contains almost 350,000 distinct CDR3 sequences, 15% to 20% of which appear only once. Sequenced here: peripheral blood mononuclear cells (PBMCs), sampled when the disease was refractory, from a patient treated with antithyroid drugs. The receptors were gathered from a female donor with Graves disease. The CDR3 runs from the conserved cysteine through the conserved F or W. The D gene is left open where the match is weak. A row's size may be missing; if present it is once, few, many or a size class.

j_gene: TRBJ1-2
abundance: many
d_gene: .
v_gene: TRBV13
CDR3aa: CASSRGQYYGYTF
CDR3nt: TGTGCCAGCAGCCGTGGACAGTACTATGGCTACACCTTC

j_gene: TRBJ2-4
abundance: many
d_gene: .
v_gene: TRBV2
CDR3aa: CASSPQGAKNIQYF
CDR3nt: TGTGCCAGCAGTCCTCAGGGAGCCAAAAACATTCAGTACTTC

j_gene: TRBJ2-5
abundance: many
d_gene: .
v_gene: TRBV20-1
CDR3aa: CSASIGTAQETQYF
CDR3nt: TGCAGTGCTAGTATCGGGACGGCACAAGAGACCCAGTACTTC

j_gene: TRBJ2-7
abundance: .
d_gene: TRBD1
v_gene: TRBV30
CDR3aa: CAWSGTGTGYEQYF
CDR3nt: TGTGCCTGGAGTGGGACAGGGACCGGCTACGAGCAGTACTTC

j_gene: TRBJ1-6
abundance: .
d_gene: .
v_gene: TRBV30
CDR3aa: CAWSVPGPYNSPLHF
CDR3nt: TGTGCCTGGAGTGTGCCAGGGCCGTATAATTCACCCCTCCACTTT

j_gene: TRBJ2-5
abundance: many
d_gene: .
v_gene: TRBV11-2
CDR3aa: CASSSGYQETQYF
CDR3nt: TGTGCCAGCAGCTCGGGATATCAAGAGACCCAGTACTTC

j_gene: TRBJ2-7
abundance: .
d_gene: TRBD2
v_gene: TRBV7-2
CDR3aa: CASSGEREGEQYF
CDR3nt: TGTGCCAGCAGCGGGGAGCGGGAGGGCGAGCAGTACTTC

j_gene: TRBJ1-5
abundance: many
d_gene: .
v_gene: TRBV2
CDR3aa: CASSWGGGNQPQHF
CDR3nt: TGTGCCAGCAGCTGGGGTGGAGGAAATCAGCCCCAGCATTTT

j_gene: TRBJ2-3
abundance: once
d_gene: .
v_gene: TRBV5-1
CDR3aa: CASSQDSSTDTQYF
CDR3nt: TGCGCCAGCAGCCAGGACAGTAGCACAGATACGCAGTATTTT

j_gene: TRBJ2-5
abundance: many
d_gene: .
v_gene: TRBV6-1
CDR3aa: CASSHNGWRETQYF
CDR3nt: TGTGCCAGCAGCCACAATGGGTGGCGGGAGACCCAGTACTTC

j_gene: TRBJ2-3
abundance: few
d_gene: TRBD1
v_gene: TRBV10-3
CDR3aa: CAIRGQGATDTQYF
CDR3nt: TGTGCCATCAGGGGACAGGGGGCAACAGATACGCAGTATTTT

j_gene: TRBJ1-5
abundance: many
d_gene: .
v_gene: TRBV2
CDR3aa: CAIATVDGNQPQHF
CDR3nt: TGTGCCATCGCAACCGTGGATGGCAATCAGCCCCAGCATTTT

j_gene: TRBJ1-1
abundance: .
d_gene: .
v_gene: TRBV28
CDR3aa: CASRRLTGKGNTEAFF
CDR3nt: TGTGCCAGCAGAAGGCTCACAGGGAAGGGGAACACTGAAGCTTTCTTT

j_gene: TRBJ2-7
abundance: many
d_gene: TRBD2
v_gene: TRBV12-3/TRBV12-4
CDR3aa: CASSLTLGLAPVEQYF
CDR3nt: TGTGCCAGCAGTTTAACCCTCGGACTAGCCCCCGTCGAGCAGTACTTC

j_gene: TRBJ2-7
abundance: .
d_gene: .
v_gene: TRBV20-1
CDR3aa: CSAWSYEQYF
CDR3nt: TGCAGTGCTTGGAGTTACGAGCAGTACTTC

j_gene: TRBJ1-1
abundance: few
d_gene: .
v_gene: TRBV18
CDR3aa: CASSPPGITEAFF
CDR3nt: TGTGCCAGCTCACCACCCGGGATCACTGAAGCTTTCTTT

j_gene: TRBJ2-7
abundance: many
d_gene: .
v_gene: TRBV7-9
CDR3aa: CASSRPAMSHEQYF
CDR3nt: TGTGCCAGCAGCCGGCCCGCAATGTCCCACGAGCAGTACTTC